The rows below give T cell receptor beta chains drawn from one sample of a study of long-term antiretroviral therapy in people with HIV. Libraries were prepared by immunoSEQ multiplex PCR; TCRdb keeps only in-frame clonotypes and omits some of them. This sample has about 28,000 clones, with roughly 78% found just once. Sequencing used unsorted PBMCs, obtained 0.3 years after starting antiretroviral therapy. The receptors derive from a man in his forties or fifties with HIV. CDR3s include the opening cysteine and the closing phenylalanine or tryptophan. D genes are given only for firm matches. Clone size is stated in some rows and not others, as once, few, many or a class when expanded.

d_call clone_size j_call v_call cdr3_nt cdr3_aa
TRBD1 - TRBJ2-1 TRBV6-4 TGTGCCAGCAGCCCGGGACAGGAATTCGATGAGCAGTTCTTC CASSPGQEFDEQFF
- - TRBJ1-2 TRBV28 TGTGCCAGCAGGGGGACTCCGGGAGGCTACACCTTC CASRGTPGGYTF
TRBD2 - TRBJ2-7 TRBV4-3 TGCGCCAGCAGCCAGGGACTAGCGGGATACTACGAGCAGTACTTC CASSQGLAGYYEQYF
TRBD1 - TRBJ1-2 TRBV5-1 TGCGCCAGCAGCTTGGGGACAGGGACCCAAGCTAACTATGGCTACACCTTC CASSLGTGTQANYGYTF
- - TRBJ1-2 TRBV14 TGTGCCAGCAGCCAAGATAACAGCGCGCAGGCACTCTATGGCTACACCTTC CASSQDNSAQALYGYTF
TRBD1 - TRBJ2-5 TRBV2 TGTGCCAGCAGTGAAAGGACAGGGCAAGAGACCCAGTACTTC CASSERTGQETQYF
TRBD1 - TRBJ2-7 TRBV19 TGTGCCAGTAGTCCGCGACAGGGGCCGCACTACGAGCAGTACTTC CASSPRQGPHYEQYF
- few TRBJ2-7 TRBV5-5 TGTGCCAGCAGCCCCCCCGGCGTAGGTTCCTACGAGCAGTACTTC CASSPPGVGSYEQYF
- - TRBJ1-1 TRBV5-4 TGTGCCAGCAGCTTGGTTGGCAGGCAGGACACTGAAGCTTTCTTT CASSLVGRQDTEAFF
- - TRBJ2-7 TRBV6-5 TGTGCCAGCAGTTACTCAGAGGGGGGCCAGCAGTACTTC CASSYSEGGQQYF
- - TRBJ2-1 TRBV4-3 TGCGCCAGCAGCCAAGATCTGGCGGGCCCCCTCAATGAGCAGTTCTTC CASSQDLAGPLNEQFF
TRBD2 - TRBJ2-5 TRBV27 TGTGCCAGCAGTCCCCGACTAGCGGGGAGGCAAGAGACCCAGTACTTC CASSPRLAGRQETQYF
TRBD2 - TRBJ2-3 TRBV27 TGTGCCAGCAGTTTAAGCGGGGTCGGCACAGATACGCAGTATTTT CASSLSGVGTDTQYF
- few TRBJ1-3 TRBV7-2 TGTGCCAGCAGCTTAGATGGGGGGCTCAGAAACACCATATATTTT CASSLDGGLRNTIYF
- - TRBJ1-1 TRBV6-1 TGTGCCAGCAGTGAAGCGCTTCGGGAAGCTTTCTTT CASSEALREAFF
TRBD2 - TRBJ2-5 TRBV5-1 TGCGCCAGCAGCGAGGGACTAGCGTCTGTGACCCAGTACTTC CASSEGLASVTQYF
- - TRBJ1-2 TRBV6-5 TGTGCCAGCAGTTTAAAACAGGGCAGAATGGGAGGCTACACCTTC CASSLKQGRMGGYTF
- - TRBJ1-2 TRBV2 TGTGCCAGCAGTGAAACGGTCAGGACGGAAGGGGGCTACACCTTC CASSETVRTEGGYTF
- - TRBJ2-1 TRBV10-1 TGCGCCAGCAGTGAAGGGGGGGCACGGAATGAGCAGTTCTTC CASSEGGARNEQFF
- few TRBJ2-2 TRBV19 TGTGCCAGTAGTATCCAAGCAGAGGGCGCCGGGGAGCTGTTTTTT CASSIQAEGAGELFF
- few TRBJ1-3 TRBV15 TGTGCCACCAGCAGAGATACCTCCAGGGCTGGAAACACCATATATTTT CATSRDTSRAGNTIYF
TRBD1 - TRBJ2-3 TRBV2 TGTGCCAGCAGTGAAGGGACAGGGAGGACAGATACGCAGTATTTT CASSEGTGRTDTQYF
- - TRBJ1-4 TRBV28 TGTGCCAGCAGTTTATTGGACAATGAAAAACTGTTTTTT CASSLLDNEKLFF
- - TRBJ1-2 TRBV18 TGTGCCAGCTCCCTCAAGTTGAACTATGGCTACACCTTC CASSLKLNYGYTF
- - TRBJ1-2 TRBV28 TGTGCCAGCAGTGCCACCCAAGCGAGTGGCTACACCTTC CASSATQASGYTF
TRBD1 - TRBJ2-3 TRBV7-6 TGTGCCAGCAGCCGACAGGGGGATACGCAGTATTTT CASSRQGDTQYF
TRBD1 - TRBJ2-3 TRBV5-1 TGCGCCAGCAGCTTACAGGGGCCGCGCACAGATACGCAGTATTTT CASSLQGPRTDTQYF
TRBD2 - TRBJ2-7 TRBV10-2 TGCGCCAGCAGTGATCTCGTGGGACTAGCCTACTACGAGCAGTACTTC CASSDLVGLAYYEQYF
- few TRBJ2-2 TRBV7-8 TGTGCCAGCAGCTCACGCTGGGACCTGAACACCGGGGAGCTGTTTTTT CASSSRWDLNTGELFF
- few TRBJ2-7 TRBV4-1 TGCGCCAGCAGCCAAGTACTCAGCAGCTCCTACGAGCAGTACTTC CASSQVLSSSYEQYF
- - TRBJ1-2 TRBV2 TGTGCCAGCAGTGAAGCGCTTCGCGACAGCTATGGCTACACCTTC CASSEALRDSYGYTF
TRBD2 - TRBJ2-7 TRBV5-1 TGCGCCAGCAGCTTGGACGGGAGGGGGTACGAGCAGTACTTC CASSLDGRGYEQYF
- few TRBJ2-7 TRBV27 TGTGCCAGCAGTTCCACCCTGGAGCAGTACTTC CASSSTLEQYF
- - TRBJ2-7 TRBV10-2 TGCGCCAGCAGTGACCCGACTGAACAGGTGGCCTACGAGCAGTACTTC CASSDPTEQVAYEQYF
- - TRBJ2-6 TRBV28 TGTGCCAGCAGGGGGGGAAACTCTGGGGCCAACGTCCTGACTTTC CASRGGNSGANVLTF
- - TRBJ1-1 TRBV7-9 TGTGCCAGCAGCTTAAGGGACGTTAGCACTGAAGCTTTCTTT CASSLRDVSTEAFF
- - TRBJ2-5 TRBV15 TGTGCCACGAGGACAGAAGAGACCCAGTACTTC CATRTEETQYF
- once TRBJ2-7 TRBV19 TGTGCCAGTAGTATAGGGACAGACTACGAGCAGTACTTC CASSIGTDYEQYF
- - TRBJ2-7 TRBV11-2 TGTGCCAGCAGCTTAGAAAGGGCGGCTACCTACGAGCAGTACTTC CASSLERAATYEQYF
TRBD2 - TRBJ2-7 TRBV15 TGTGCCACCGGGCAGGGACTAGCCTACGAGCAGTACTTC CATGQGLAYEQYF
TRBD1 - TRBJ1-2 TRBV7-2 TGTGCCAGCAGCTCGGGACAGGGAGCTAACTATGGCTACACCTTC CASSSGQGANYGYTF
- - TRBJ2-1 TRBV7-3 TGTGCCAGCAGCCTGAGCGGAAGCTCCTACAATGAGCAGTTCTTC CASSLSGSSYNEQFF
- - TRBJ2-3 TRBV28 TGTGCCAGCCGCAAGCCACTGACCCGCACAGATACGCAGTATTTT CASRKPLTRTDTQYF
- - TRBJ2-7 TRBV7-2 TGTGCCAGCAGCTCGCAAAACAAATACGAGCAGTACTTC CASSSQNKYEQYF